This T cell receptor (beta chain) is from a study of cytomegalovirus exposure and HLA in healthy donors. Findings and caveats of the study: Some TCR beta chains (roughly 160 of them) were listed as cytomegalovirus-associated. The study found most TCR sequences rare, yet found some public TCRs in many donors. Researchers reported that a few CMV-associated chains were confirmed in vitro as CMV antigen-specific.

This table comes from immunoSEQ multiplex PCR, and its TCRdb copy is limited to in-frame clones, with some not included. In the table there are about 220,000 clones, about 83% of which are singletons. V was pared by 1 base and J by 7 bases, with 6 bases of the junction left unmatched. This CDR3 is built from 16 residues. Per germline, CDR1 SGHTA and CDR2 FQGNSA. In the case of this clone: Its antigen is unknown.

Sequenced sample: PBMCs. The clonotype was recovered from a man between 18 and 29 years old in good health and CMV-seronegative. The chain is built from TRBV7-2 and TRBJ2-1, with 11 positions matching TRBD2. CDR3 region: CASSLVSGGARNEQFF. For the CDR3, the DNA is TGTGCCAGCAGCTTAGTTAGCGGGGGGGCCCGGAATGAGCAGTTCTTC.